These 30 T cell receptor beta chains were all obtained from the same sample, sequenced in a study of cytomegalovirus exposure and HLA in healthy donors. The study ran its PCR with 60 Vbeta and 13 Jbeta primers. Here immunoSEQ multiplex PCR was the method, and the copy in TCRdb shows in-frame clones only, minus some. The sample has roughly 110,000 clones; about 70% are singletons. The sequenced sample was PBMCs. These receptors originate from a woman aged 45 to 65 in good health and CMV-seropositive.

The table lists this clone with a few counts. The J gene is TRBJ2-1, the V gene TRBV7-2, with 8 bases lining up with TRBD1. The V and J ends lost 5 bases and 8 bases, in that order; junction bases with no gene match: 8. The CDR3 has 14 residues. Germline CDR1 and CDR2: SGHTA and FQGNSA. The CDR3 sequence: CASSVDRVGDEQFF. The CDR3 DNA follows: TGTGCCAGCAGCGTGGACAGGGTCGGCGATGAGCAGTTCTTC.

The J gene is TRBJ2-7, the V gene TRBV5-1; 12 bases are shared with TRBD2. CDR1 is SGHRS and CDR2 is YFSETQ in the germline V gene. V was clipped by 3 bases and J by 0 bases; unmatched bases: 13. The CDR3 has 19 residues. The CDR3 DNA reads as TGCGCCAGCAGCTGGATACTAGCGGGGGGCCGGGTAAGCTCCTACGAGCAGTACTTC. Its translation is CASSWILAGGRVSSYEQYF.

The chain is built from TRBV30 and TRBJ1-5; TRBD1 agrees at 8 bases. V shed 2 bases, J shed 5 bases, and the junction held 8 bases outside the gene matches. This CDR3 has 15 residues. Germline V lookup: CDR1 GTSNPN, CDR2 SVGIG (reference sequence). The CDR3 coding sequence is TGTGCCTGGAGTATATCCGGGACAGGTCATCAGCCCCAGCATTTT. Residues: CAWSISGTGHQPQHF.

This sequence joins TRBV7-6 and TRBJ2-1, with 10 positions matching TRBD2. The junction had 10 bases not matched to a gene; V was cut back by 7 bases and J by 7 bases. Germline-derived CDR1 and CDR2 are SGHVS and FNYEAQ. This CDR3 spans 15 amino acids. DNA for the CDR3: TGTGCCAGCACGAAAACGGGACTAGCGCCAAATGAGCAGTTCTTC. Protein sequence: CASTKTGLAPNEQFF.

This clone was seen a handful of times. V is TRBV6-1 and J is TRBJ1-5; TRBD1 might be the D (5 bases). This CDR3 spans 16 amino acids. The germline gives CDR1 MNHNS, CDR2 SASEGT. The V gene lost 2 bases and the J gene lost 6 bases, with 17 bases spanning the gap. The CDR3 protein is CASSERIGQGGQPQHF. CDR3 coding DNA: TGTGCCAGCAGTGAAAGGATTGGGCAGGGAGGTCAGCCCCAGCATTTT.

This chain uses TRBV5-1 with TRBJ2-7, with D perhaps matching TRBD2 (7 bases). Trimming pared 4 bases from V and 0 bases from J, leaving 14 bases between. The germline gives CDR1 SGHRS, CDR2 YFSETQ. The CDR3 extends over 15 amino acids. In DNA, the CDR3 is TGCGCCAGCAGCCCTCGGGGGGACAACTCCTACGAGCAGTACTTC. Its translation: CASSPRGDNSYEQYF. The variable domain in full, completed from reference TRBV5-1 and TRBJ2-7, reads KAGVTQTPRYLIKTRGQQVTLSCSPISGHRSVSWYQQTPGQGLQFLFEYFSETQRNKGNFPGRFSGRQFSNSRSEMNVSTLELGDSALYLCASSPRGDNSYEQYFGPGTRLTVT.

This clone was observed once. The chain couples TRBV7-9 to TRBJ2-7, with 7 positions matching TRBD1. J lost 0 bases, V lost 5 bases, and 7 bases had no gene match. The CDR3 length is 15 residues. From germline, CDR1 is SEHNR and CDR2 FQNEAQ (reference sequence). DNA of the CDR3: TGTGCCAGCAGCCAGGACAGGCTAAGCTCCTACGAGCAGTACTTC. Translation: CASSQDRLSSYEQYF.

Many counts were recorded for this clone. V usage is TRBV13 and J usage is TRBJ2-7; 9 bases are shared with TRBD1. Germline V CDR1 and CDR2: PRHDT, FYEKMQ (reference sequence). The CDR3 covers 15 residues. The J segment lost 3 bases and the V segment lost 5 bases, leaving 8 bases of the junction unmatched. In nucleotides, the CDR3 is TGTGCCAGCAGCCCCCGGGACAGGGTGGGCTACGAGCAGTACTTC. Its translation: CASSPRDRVGYEQYF.

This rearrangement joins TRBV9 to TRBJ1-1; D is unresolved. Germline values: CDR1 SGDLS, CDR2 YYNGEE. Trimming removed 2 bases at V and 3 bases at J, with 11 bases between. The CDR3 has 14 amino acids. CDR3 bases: TGTGCCAGCAGCGTTCTGTCCGGGGACACTGAAGCTTTCTTT. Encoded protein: CASSVLSGDTEAFF.

DNA for the CDR3: TGTGCCAGCAGTGCCTTAGCGGGGGGGCCTTCCAACGAGCAGTACTTC. Protein product: CASSALAGGPSNEQYF. The chain combines TRBV6-1 with TRBJ2-7; 11 bases match TRBD2. The germline gives CDR1 MNHNS, CDR2 SASEGT. CDR3 length: 16 residues. V trimming: 4 bases; J trimming: 5 bases; junction bases outside the gene matches: 10.

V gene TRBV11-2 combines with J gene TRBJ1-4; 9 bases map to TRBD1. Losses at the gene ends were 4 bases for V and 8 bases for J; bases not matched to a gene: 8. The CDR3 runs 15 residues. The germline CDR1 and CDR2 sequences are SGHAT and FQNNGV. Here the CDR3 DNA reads TGTGCCAGCAGCTCAGCGACAGGGGGAGGAGAAAAACTGTTTTTT. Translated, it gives CASSSATGGGEKLFF.

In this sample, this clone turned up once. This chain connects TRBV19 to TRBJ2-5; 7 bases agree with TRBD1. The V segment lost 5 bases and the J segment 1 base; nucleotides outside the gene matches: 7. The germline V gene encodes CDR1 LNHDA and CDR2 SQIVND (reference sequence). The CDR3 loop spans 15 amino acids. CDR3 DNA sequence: TGTGCCAGTAGTTCCCGACAGGGTCTCCAAGAGACCCAGTACTTC. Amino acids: CASSSRQGLQETQYF. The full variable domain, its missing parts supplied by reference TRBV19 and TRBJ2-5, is DGGITQSPKYLFRKEGQNVTLSCEQNLNHDAMYWYRQDPGQGLRLIYYSQIVNDFQKGDIAEGYSVSREKKESFPLTVTSAQKNPTAFYLCASSSRQGLQETQYFGPGTRLLVL.

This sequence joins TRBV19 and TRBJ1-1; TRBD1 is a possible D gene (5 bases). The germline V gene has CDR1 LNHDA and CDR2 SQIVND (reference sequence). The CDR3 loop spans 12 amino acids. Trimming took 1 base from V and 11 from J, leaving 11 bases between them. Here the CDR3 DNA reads TGTGCCAGTAGTATAGTGGGACTCTCGGCTTTCTTT. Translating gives CASSIVGLSAFF.

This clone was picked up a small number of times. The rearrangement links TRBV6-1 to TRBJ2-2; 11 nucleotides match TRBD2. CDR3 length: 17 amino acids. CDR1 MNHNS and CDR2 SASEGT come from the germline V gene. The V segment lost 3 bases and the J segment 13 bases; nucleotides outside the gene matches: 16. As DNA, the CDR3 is TGTGCCAGCAGTGATTCCCCGGGACTAGCGGAATTCAGGGGGCTGTTTTTT. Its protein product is CASSDSPGLAEFRGLFF.

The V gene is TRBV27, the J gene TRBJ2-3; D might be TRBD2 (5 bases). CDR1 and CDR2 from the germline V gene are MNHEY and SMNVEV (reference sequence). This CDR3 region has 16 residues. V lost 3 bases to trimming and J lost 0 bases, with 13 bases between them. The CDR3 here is CASSLDSYYSTDTQYF. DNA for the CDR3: TGTGCCAGCAGTTTGGACTCGTATTATAGCACAGATACGCAGTATTTT.

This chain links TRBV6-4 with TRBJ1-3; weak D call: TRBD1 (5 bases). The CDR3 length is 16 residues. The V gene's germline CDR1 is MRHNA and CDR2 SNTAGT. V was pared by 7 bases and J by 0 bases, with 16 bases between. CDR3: CASTRQRSHSGNTIYF. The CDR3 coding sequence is TGTGCCAGCACTCGACAGCGCTCCCACTCTGGAAACACCATATATTTT.

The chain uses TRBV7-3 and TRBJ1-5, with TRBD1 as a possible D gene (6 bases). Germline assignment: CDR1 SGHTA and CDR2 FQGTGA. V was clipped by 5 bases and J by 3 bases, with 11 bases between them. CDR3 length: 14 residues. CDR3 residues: CASSQDRFNQPQHF. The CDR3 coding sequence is TGTGCCAGCAGCCAGGACAGATTCAATCAGCCCCAGCATTTT.

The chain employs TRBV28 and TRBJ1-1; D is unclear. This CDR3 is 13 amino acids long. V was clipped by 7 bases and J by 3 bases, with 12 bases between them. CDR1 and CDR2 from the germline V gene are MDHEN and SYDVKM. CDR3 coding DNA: TGTGCCAGCACCGTTGTGGCATACACTGAAGCTTTCTTT. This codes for CASTVVAYTEAFF.

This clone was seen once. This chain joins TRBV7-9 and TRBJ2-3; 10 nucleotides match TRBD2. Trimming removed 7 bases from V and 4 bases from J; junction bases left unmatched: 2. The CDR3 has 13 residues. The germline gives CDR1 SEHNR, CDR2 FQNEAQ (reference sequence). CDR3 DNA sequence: TGTGCCAGCAAGCGGGGGGGCTCAGATACGCAGTATTTT. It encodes CASKRGGSDTQYF.

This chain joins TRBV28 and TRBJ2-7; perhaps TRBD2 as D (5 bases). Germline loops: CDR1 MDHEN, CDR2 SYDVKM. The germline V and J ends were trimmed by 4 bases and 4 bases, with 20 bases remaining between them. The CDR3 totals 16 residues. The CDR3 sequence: CASSYEFGSGNYEQYF. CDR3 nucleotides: TGTGCCAGCAGTTACGAATTCGGGTCCGGGAATTACGAGCAGTACTTC.

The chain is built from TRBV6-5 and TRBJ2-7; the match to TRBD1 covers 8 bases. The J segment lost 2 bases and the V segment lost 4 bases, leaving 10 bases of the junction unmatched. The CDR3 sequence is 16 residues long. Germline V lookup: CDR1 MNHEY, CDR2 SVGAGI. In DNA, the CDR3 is TGTGCCAGCAGTTCCCCGGGACAGGTATCGGCCTACGAGCAGTACTTC. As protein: CASSSPGQVSAYEQYF.

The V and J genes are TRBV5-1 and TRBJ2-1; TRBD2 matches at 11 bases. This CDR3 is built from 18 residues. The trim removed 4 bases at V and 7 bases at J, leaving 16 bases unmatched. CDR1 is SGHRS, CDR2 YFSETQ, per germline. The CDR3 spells CASSLRHTLAGGPNEQFF. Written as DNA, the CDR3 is TGCGCCAGCAGCCTACGACACACCCTAGCGGGGGGCCCGAATGAGCAGTTCTTC.

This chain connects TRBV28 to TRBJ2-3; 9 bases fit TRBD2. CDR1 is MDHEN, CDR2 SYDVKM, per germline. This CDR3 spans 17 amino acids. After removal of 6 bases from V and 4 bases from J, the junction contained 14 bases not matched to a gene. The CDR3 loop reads CASSSTGSGGFADTQYF. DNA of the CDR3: TGTGCCAGCAGCTCCACAGGCAGCGGGGGGTTTGCAGATACGCAGTATTTT.

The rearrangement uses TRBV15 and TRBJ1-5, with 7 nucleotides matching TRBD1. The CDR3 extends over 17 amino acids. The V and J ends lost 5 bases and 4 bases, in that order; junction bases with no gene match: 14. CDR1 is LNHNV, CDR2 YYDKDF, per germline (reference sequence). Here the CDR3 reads CATSSRRTGTANQPQHF. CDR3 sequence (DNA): TGTGCCACCAGCTCCCGTAGAACCGGGACAGCTAATCAGCCCCAGCATTTT. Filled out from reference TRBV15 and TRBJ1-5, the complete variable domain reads DAMVIQNPRYQVTQFGKPVTLSCSQTLNHNVMYWYQQKSSQAPKLLFHYYDKDFNNEADTPDNFQSRRPNTSFCFLDIRSPGLGDTAMYLCATSSRRTGTANQPQHFGDGTRLSIL.

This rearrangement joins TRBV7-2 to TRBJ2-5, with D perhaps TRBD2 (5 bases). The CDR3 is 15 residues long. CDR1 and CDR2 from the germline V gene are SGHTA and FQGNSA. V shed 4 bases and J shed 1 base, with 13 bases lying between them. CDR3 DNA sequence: TGTGCCAGCAGCTCGGGGAGTTGGGGCCAAGAGACCCAGTACTTC. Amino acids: CASSSGSWGQETQYF.

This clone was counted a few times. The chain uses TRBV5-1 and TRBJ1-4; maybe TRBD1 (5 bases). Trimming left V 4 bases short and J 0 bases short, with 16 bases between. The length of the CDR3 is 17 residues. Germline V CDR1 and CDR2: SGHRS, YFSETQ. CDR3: CASSPRVPGATNEKLFF. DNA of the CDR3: TGCGCCAGCAGCCCCCGGGTACCGGGGGCAACTAATGAAAAACTGTTTTTT.

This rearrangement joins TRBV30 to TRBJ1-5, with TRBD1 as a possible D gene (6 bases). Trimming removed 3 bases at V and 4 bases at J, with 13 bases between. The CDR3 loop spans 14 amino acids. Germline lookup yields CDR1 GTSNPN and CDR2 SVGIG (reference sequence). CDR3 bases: TGTGCCTGGAGAGAGACAGGAGGTAATCAGCCCCAGCATTTT. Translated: CAWRETGGNQPQHF.

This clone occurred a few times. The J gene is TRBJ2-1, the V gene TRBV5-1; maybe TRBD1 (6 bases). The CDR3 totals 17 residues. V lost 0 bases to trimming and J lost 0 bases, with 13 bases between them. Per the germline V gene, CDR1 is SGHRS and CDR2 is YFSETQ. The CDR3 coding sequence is TGCGCCAGCAGCTTGGACGGGCCAGGGGCCTCCTACAATGAGCAGTTCTTC. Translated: CASSLDGPGASYNEQFF.

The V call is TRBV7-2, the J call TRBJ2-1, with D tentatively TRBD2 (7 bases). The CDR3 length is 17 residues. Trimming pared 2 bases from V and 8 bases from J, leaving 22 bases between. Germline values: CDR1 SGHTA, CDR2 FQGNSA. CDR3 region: CASSLRVPRGGSHEQFF. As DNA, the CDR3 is TGTGCCAGCAGCTTAAGGGTCCCAAGGGGGGGCTCCCATGAGCAGTTCTTC.

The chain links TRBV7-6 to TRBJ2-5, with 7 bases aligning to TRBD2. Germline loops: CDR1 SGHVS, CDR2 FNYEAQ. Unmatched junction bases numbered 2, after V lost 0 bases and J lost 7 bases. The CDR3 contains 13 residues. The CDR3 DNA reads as TGTGCCAGCAGCTTAGCGGGCGGGGGGACCCAGTACTTC. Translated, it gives CASSLAGGGTQYF. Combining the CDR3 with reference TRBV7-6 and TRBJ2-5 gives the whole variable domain GAGVSQSPRYKVTKRGQDVALRCDPISGHVSLYWYRQALGQGPEFLTYFNYEAQQDKSGLPNDRFSAERPEGSISTLTIQRTEQRDSAMYRCASSLAGGGTQYFGPGTRLLVL.